This T cell receptor (beta chain) was retrieved from a study of ipilimumab plus nivolumab after autologous stem cell transplantation. Study observations and caveats: Per the authors, repertoire, Treg and microbiota data justify further study.

As to this clone: Its antigen is undetermined.

Checkpoint therapy with ipilimumab 1 mg/kg began 14 to 28 days after transplant. The CDR3 contains 15 residues. V was pared by 1 base and J by 2 bases, with 4 bases of the junction left unmatched. Germline CDR1 KGHSH, CDR2 LQKENI. Method: immunoSEQ multiplex PCR; TCRdb's copy keeps in-frame clones and lacks some. The sample contains 8,500 to 10,000 clones, roughly two thirds of which appear only once. The sample here was PBMCs, taken in a trial of ipilimumab plus nivolumab as post-transplant consolidation. This rearrangement joins TRBV18 to TRBJ2-5, with TRBD1 identical over 7 bases. This sequence was found in a female donor with multiple myeloma. CDR3 bases: TGTGCCAGCTCACCACTTCGGGACAGACAAGAGACCCAGTACTTC. Translated, it gives CASSPLRDRQETQYF.